The 10 T cell receptor beta chains listed next were all sequenced from one sample in a study of blood T cell repertoires in COVID-19. Assay used: immunoSEQ multiplex PCR; TCRdb lists only in-frame clones, some missing. There are some 290,000 clones in the sample; 81% occur only once, and around 3.2% lies in the top ten. Sequencing was carried out using peripheral blood. The receptors derive from a woman aged 55-69 years with active or convalescent COVID-19.

V gene TRBV7-2 combines with J gene TRBJ2-5; 9 bases map to TRBD1. CDR3 length: 16 residues. J was trimmed by 0 bases and V by 8 bases; bases with no gene match: 10. Per germline, CDR1 SGHTA and CDR2 FQGNSA. The CDR3 DNA reads as TGTGCCAGCGGAGAACCGGGACAGGGCTACCAAGAGACCCAGTACTTC. Translated, it gives CASGEPGQGYQETQYF.

The chain is built from TRBV19 and TRBJ1-5; 9 bases line up with TRBD1. V shed 0 bases and J 6 bases; nucleotides not matched to a gene: 9. The CDR3 runs to 17 residues. Per the germline V gene, CDR1 is LNHDA and CDR2 is SQIVND (reference sequence). CDR3 residues: CASSIEQGAHVSQPQHF. The CDR3 DNA sequence: TGTGCCAGTAGTATAGAACAGGGGGCTCATGTTAGTCAGCCCCAGCATTTT.

CDR3 in amino acids: CASSQETGASPLHF. The DNA of the CDR3 is TGTGCCAGCAGCCAAGAGACAGGGGCATCACCCCTCCACTTT. The chain joins TRBV4-2 to TRBJ1-6; TRBD1 matches at 8 bases. With 0 bases clipped from V and 10 bases from J, the junction kept 2 bases outside the gene matches. This CDR3 contains 14 residues. The germline CDR1 and CDR2 sequences are LGHNA and YNFKEQ.

The rearrangement links TRBV7-2 to TRBJ2-5; D possibly corresponds to TRBD1 (6 bases). Germline V lookup: CDR1 SGHTA, CDR2 FQGNSA. The CDR3 sequence is 13 residues long. V dropped 5 bases and J dropped 5 bases, with 12 bases sitting between them. The CDR3 nucleotides are TGTGCCAGCAGCCCAGGGGTTCGGGAGACCCAGTACTTC. Translating it yields CASSPGVRETQYF.

This clone was seen a handful of times. The gene calls are TRBV10-3 and TRBJ1-5, with 7 nucleotides matching TRBD1. Germline trimming cut 6 bases from V and 3 bases from J; bases unmatched to any gene: 8. CDR1 is ENHRY, CDR2 SYGVKD, per germline. The CDR3 is 15 residues long. The CDR3 bases are TGTGCCATCAGCCTCCGACAGGGCACCAATCAGCCCCAGCATTTT. This gives the protein CAISLRQGTNQPQHF.

The chain uses TRBV5-1 and TRBJ2-7, with 10 bases lining up with TRBD1. Germline CDR1 reads SGHRS; CDR2 reads YFSETQ. The CDR3 is 15 residues long. J was trimmed by 5 bases and V by 0 bases; bases with no gene match: 5. The CDR3 region has the DNA TGCGCCAGCAGCTTGGGGTCAGGGACAGGGGACGAGCAGTACTTC. It specifies CASSLGSGTGDEQYF. The entire variable domain, with the rest obtained from reference TRBV5-1 and TRBJ2-7, is as follows: KAGVTQTPRYLIKTRGQQVTLSCSPISGHRSVSWYQQTPGQGLQFLFEYFSETQRNKGNFPGRFSGRQFSNSRSEMNVSTLELGDSALYLCASSLGSGTGDEQYFGPGTRLTVT.

The chain combines TRBV5-4 with TRBJ2-3; possibly TRBD2 for D (6 bases). Trimming took 0 bases from V and 2 from J, leaving 13 bases between them. The CDR3 has 16 residues. The V gene's germline CDR1 is SGHNT and CDR2 YYREEE (reference sequence). The CDR3 is CASSLGTRGNTDTQYF. DNA of the CDR3: TGTGCCAGCAGCTTGGGGACTCGGGGGAACACAGATACGCAGTATTTT.

This clone showed up just once. The chain recombines TRBV10-3 with TRBJ2-3, with a weak D call TRBD2 (6 bases). The CDR3 has 17 amino acids. Germline CDR1 reads ENHRY; CDR2 reads SYGVKD. Trimming pared 5 bases from V and 0 bases from J, leaving 18 bases between. The DNA for the CDR3 is TGTGCCATCAGTCTCCAGAACGGGGGTCCAAGCACAGATACGCAGTATTTT. Its protein product is CAISLQNGGPSTDTQYF.

The chain uses TRBV5-3 and TRBJ2-7; 8 nucleotides line up with TRBD2. TRBV5-3 is assigned to the ORF class and has an uncertain function. The CDR3 consists of 14 residues. Trimming at V came to 1 base and at J to 2 bases, leaving 2 bases not matched to a gene. CDR3 sequence: CARSLKGLAYEQYF. DNA of the CDR3: TGTGCCAGAAGCTTGAAGGGACTAGCCTACGAGCAGTACTTC.

The V gene is TRBV6-4, the J gene TRBJ1-1; maybe TRBD1 (5 bases). The germline V gene encodes CDR1 MRHNA and CDR2 SNTAGT. The CDR3 loop spans 13 amino acids. V lost 6 bases and J lost 0, with 8 bases in between. Written as DNA, the CDR3 is TGTGCCAGCAGGGAGACAGTGAACACTGAAGCTTTCTTT. Encoded protein: CASRETVNTEAFF.